This T cell receptor beta chain is drawn from a study of OX40 agonist ivuxolimab in advanced cancers. The wider study: The diagnoses of dose-escalation patients were hepatocellular carcinoma, melanoma, renal cell or head and neck cancer. There were three patients with partial responses, one having hepatocellular carcinoma and two cutaneous melanoma.

Overall study findings and caveats: On average, CD8+ T cells showed a greater number of expanded clones than CD4+. Not determined was the antigen specificity of the expanded peripheral T cells.

Comments on this clone: Antigen unknown.

TCRdb's copy holds only in-frame clones and misses some; the assay was immunoSEQ multiplex PCR. Of about 58,000 clones listed, about 90% were seen once; the top ten hold roughly 3.8%. Trimming left V 2 bases short and J 6 bases short, with 5 bases between. Per germline, CDR1 SGHTS and CDR2 YDEGEE. The CDR3 loop spans 12 amino acids. The material was CD4+ or CD8+ T cells sorted from blood, obtained in a trial of the OX40 agonist ivuxolimab. The receptor's source is an adult with an advanced solid tumor such as melanoma, head and neck, liver or kidney cancer. The chain links TRBV5-8 to TRBJ2-2; D not resolved. The CDR3 DNA reads TGTGCCAGCAGCTTAGGGCCCGGGGAGCTGTTTTTT. Translating gives CASSLGPGELFF. Based on the CDR3 plus reference TRBV5-8 and TRBJ2-2, the full variable domain is EAGVTQSPTHLIKTRGQQATLRCSPISGHTSVYWYQQALGLGLQFLLWYDEGEERNRGNFPPRFSGRQFPNYSSELNVNALELEDSALYLCASSLGPGELFFGEGSRLTVL.